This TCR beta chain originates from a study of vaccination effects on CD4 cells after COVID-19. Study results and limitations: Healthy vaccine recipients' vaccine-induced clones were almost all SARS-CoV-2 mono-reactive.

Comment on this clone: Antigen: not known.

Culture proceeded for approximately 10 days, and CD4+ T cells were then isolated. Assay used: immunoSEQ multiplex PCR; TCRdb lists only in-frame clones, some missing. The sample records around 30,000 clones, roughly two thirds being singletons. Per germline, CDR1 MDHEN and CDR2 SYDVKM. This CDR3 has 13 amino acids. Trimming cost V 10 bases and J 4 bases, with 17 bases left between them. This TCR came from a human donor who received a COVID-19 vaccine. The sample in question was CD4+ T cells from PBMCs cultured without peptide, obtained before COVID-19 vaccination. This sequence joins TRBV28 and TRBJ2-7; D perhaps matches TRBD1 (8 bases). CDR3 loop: CAIRKQGGYEQYF. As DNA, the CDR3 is TGTGCCATCAGGAAACAGGGGGGGTACGAGCAGTACTTC. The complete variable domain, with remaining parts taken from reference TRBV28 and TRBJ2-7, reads DVKVTQSSRYLVKRTGEKVFLECVQDMDHENMFWYRQDPGLGLRLIYFSYDVKMKEKGDIPEGYSVSREKKERFSLILESASTNQTSMYLCAIRKQGGYEQYFGPGTRLTVT.